The rows below give T cell receptor beta chains drawn from one sample of a study of graft-versus-host responses after intestinal transplantation. Assay used: immunoSEQ multiplex PCR; TCRdb lists only in-frame clones, some missing. The sample lists about 39,000 clones, about 96% occurring once. These receptors are not linked to any known antigen. Material: unstimulated CD8+ T cells sorted from spleen or lymph node cells, obtained before transplant. The receptors shown here come from a human donor who was the organ donor for an intestinal transplant. Both conserved end residues are part of each CDR3. The order of the fields is J gene, clone size, CDR3 length, V gene, D gene, CDR3 DNA, CDR3 protein. The D gene is left open where the match is weak. Not every row has a clone size; where given, it reads once, few, many or a size class.

J gene: TRBJ1-2
clone size: .
CDR3 length: 13
V gene: TRBV30
D gene: .
CDR3 DNA: TGTGCCTGGAGGGCCGGGAACCTTTATGGCTACACCTTC
CDR3 protein: CAWRAGNLYGYTF

J gene: TRBJ2-5
clone size: .
CDR3 length: 14
V gene: TRBV27
D gene: .
CDR3 DNA: TGTGCCAGCAGTTTATCGGGTCTGGTAGAGACCCAGTACTTC
CDR3 protein: CASSLSGLVETQYF

J gene: TRBJ1-2
clone size: .
CDR3 length: 13
V gene: TRBV9
D gene: .
CDR3 DNA: TGTGCCAGCGCCTTCAATGGGAACTATGGCTACACCTTC
CDR3 protein: CASAFNGNYGYTF

J gene: TRBJ1-1
clone size: .
CDR3 length: 14
V gene: TRBV27
D gene: TRBD1
CDR3 DNA: TGTGCCAGCAGGTTGGGACAGGGCCCCACTGAAGCTTTCTTT
CDR3 protein: CASRLGQGPTEAFF

J gene: TRBJ2-3
clone size: once
CDR3 length: 14
V gene: TRBV7-9
D gene: .
CDR3 DNA: TGTGCCAGCAGCTTAGGAACAGGGCCGGATACGCAGTATTTT
CDR3 protein: CASSLGTGPDTQYF

J gene: TRBJ2-1
clone size: .
CDR3 length: 18
V gene: TRBV7-8
D gene: TRBD2
CDR3 DNA: TGTGCCAGCAGCCTCACTTCAGCGGGGGGGGCTAAACAATGGGAGCAGTTCTTC
CDR3 protein: CASSLTSAGGAKQWEQFF

J gene: TRBJ2-7
clone size: once
CDR3 length: 15
V gene: TRBV7-6
D gene: TRBD2
CDR3 DNA: TGTGCCAGCAGCCCTGAAGCGGGGGGGCCCTACGAGCAGTACTTC
CDR3 protein: CASSPEAGGPYEQYF

J gene: TRBJ2-7
clone size: once
CDR3 length: 15
V gene: TRBV4-3
D gene: .
CDR3 DNA: TGCGCCAGCAGCCAAGACACCTCATTCTCCTACGAGCAGTACTTC
CDR3 protein: CASSQDTSFSYEQYF

J gene: TRBJ2-1
clone size: .
CDR3 length: 14
V gene: TRBV19
D gene: TRBD1
CDR3 DNA: TGTGCCAGTACCTGGACAGGGGCCTACAATGAGCAGTTCTTC
CDR3 protein: CASTWTGAYNEQFF

J gene: TRBJ2-7
clone size: .
CDR3 length: 16
V gene: TRBV27
D gene: .
CDR3 DNA: TGTGCCAGCAGTTTCCTCGGGACACCCGGAGGGTACGAGCAGTACTTC
CDR3 protein: CASSFLGTPGGYEQYF

J gene: TRBJ2-1
clone size: .
CDR3 length: 17
V gene: TRBV11-2
D gene: .
CDR3 DNA: TGTGCCAGCAGCTTAGCCCTAAGGGGAACCCCCTACAATGAGCAGTTCTTC
CDR3 protein: CASSLALRGTPYNEQFF

J gene: TRBJ1-2
clone size: .
CDR3 length: 13
V gene: TRBV19
D gene: .
CDR3 DNA: TGTGCCAGTAGCCCGACTGGGAGGCATGGCTACACCTTC
CDR3 protein: CASSPTGRHGYTF

J gene: TRBJ1-6
clone size: .
CDR3 length: 13
V gene: TRBV27
D gene: .
CDR3 DNA: TGTGCCAGCAGCCTTGGGACACCTTCACCCCTCCACTTT
CDR3 protein: CASSLGTPSPLHF

J gene: TRBJ2-3
clone size: .
CDR3 length: 13
V gene: TRBV7-3
D gene: .
CDR3 DNA: TGTGCCAGCAGCTTAACAATCCCAGATACGCAGTATTTT
CDR3 protein: CASSLTIPDTQYF

J gene: TRBJ2-5
clone size: .
CDR3 length: 14
V gene: TRBV27
D gene: TRBD1
CDR3 DNA: TGTGCCAGCAGTCAGCCGGGACAGCAAGAGACCCAGTACTTC
CDR3 protein: CASSQPGQQETQYF

J gene: TRBJ2-7
clone size: .
CDR3 length: 15
V gene: TRBV5-1
D gene: .
CDR3 DNA: TGCGCCAGCAGCTTGGACCCGGCTCGACTTGAGGAGCAGTACTTC
CDR3 protein: CASSLDPARLEEQYF

J gene: TRBJ2-7
clone size: .
CDR3 length: 14
V gene: TRBV10-2
D gene: TRBD1
CDR3 DNA: TGCGCCAGCAGTGAGGGGGACAGCCCCAGGGAGCAGTACTTC
CDR3 protein: CASSEGDSPREQYF

J gene: TRBJ2-1
clone size: .
CDR3 length: 12
V gene: TRBV5-1
D gene: .
CDR3 DNA: TGCGCCAGCAGCTTGGACCACAATGAGCAGTTCTTC
CDR3 protein: CASSLDHNEQFF

J gene: TRBJ2-7
clone size: .
CDR3 length: 15
V gene: TRBV7-8
D gene: TRBD1
CDR3 DNA: TGTGCCAGCAGCTTAGAACAGGGGGCACGTTTCGAGCAGTACTTC
CDR3 protein: CASSLEQGARFEQYF

J gene: TRBJ2-1
clone size: once
CDR3 length: 16
V gene: TRBV4-3
D gene: TRBD1
CDR3 DNA: TGCGCCAGCAGCATTCGACAGGGGGCCTCCTACAATGAGCAGTTCTTC
CDR3 protein: CASSIRQGASYNEQFF

J gene: TRBJ1-1
clone size: .
CDR3 length: 15
V gene: TRBV9
D gene: TRBD1
CDR3 DNA: TGTGCCAGCAGCTCGACAGGGTTAGTGGGCACTGAAGCTTTCTTT
CDR3 protein: CASSSTGLVGTEAFF

J gene: TRBJ1-2
clone size: .
CDR3 length: 17
V gene: TRBV5-1
D gene: .
CDR3 DNA: TGCGCCAGCAGCTTCACTATACAGGGCCCGCGAGGCTATGGCTACACCTTC
CDR3 protein: CASSFTIQGPRGYGYTF

J gene: TRBJ1-1
clone size: .
CDR3 length: 15
V gene: TRBV10-3
D gene: TRBD1
CDR3 DNA: TGTGCCATCAGTGAGTCCGCAGGGGGTACCACTGAAGCTTTCTTT
CDR3 protein: CAISESAGGTTEAFF

J gene: TRBJ1-1
clone size: .
CDR3 length: 14
V gene: TRBV7-9
D gene: .
CDR3 DNA: TGTGCCAGCAGCTTAGAACGGGGGATCACTGAAGCTTTCTTT
CDR3 protein: CASSLERGITEAFF

J gene: TRBJ1-1
clone size: once
CDR3 length: 14
V gene: TRBV19
D gene: .
CDR3 DNA: TGTGCCAGTAGTATTACATTGGTGGACACTGAAGCTTTCTTT
CDR3 protein: CASSITLVDTEAFF

J gene: TRBJ2-3
clone size: .
CDR3 length: 14
V gene: TRBV27
D gene: .
CDR3 DNA: TGTGCCAGCAGTCCCTCCCCCGTCCCCGATACGCAGTATTTT
CDR3 protein: CASSPSPVPDTQYF

J gene: TRBJ2-3
clone size: .
CDR3 length: 19
V gene: TRBV7-3
D gene: TRBD2
CDR3 DNA: TGTGCCAGCAGCCTCGGACTAGCGGGGGGATTCATAAGCACAGATACGCAGTATTTT
CDR3 protein: CASSLGLAGGFISTDTQYF

J gene: TRBJ1-5
clone size: .
CDR3 length: 13
V gene: TRBV4-1
D gene: TRBD1
CDR3 DNA: TGCGCCAGCAGCCGGGACAGGGGTCAGCCCCAGCATTTT
CDR3 protein: CASSRDRGQPQHF

J gene: TRBJ1-1
clone size: .
CDR3 length: 15
V gene: TRBV5-6
D gene: .
CDR3 DNA: TGTGCCAGCAGCTTATGGACAGACCTGAACACTGAAGCTTTCTTT
CDR3 protein: CASSLWTDLNTEAFF

J gene: TRBJ2-2
clone size: .
CDR3 length: 15
V gene: TRBV25-1
D gene: TRBD1
CDR3 DNA: TGTGCCAGCAGTGCGGACAGGGTAGTCACCGGGGAGCTGTTTTTT
CDR3 protein: CASSADRVVTGELFF

J gene: TRBJ1-2
clone size: once
CDR3 length: 14
V gene: TRBV7-2
D gene: .
CDR3 DNA: TGTGCCAGCAGCAGTCCGACAGGCCGCTATGGCTACACCTTC
CDR3 protein: CASSSPTGRYGYTF

J gene: TRBJ1-1
clone size: .
CDR3 length: 17
V gene: TRBV6-1
D gene: TRBD1
CDR3 DNA: TGTGCCAGCAGAGAAGGACAGGGGGCTATTAAGAACACTGAAGCTTTCTTT
CDR3 protein: CASREGQGAIKNTEAFF